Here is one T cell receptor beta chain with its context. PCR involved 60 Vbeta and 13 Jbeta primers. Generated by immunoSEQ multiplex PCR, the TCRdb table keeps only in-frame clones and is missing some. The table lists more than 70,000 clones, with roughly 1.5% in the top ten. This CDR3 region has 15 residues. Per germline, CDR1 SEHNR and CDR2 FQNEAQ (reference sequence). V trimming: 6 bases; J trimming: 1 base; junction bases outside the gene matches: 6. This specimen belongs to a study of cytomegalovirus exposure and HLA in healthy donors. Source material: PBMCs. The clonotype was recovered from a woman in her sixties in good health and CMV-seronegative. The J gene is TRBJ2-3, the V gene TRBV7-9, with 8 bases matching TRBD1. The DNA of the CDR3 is TGTGCCAGCAGAGGAGTGGGACAGGGCACAGATACGCAGTATTTT. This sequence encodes CASRGVGQGTDTQYF.